This T cell receptor beta chain stems from a study of T cell repertoires in cytomegalovirus infection. Study at large: It was the public TCR beta signatures that indicated both CMV infection and matching HLA type.

TCRdb used MiXCR to reprocess the reads, holding one entry per CDR3 protein. The sample records about 530,000 distinct CDR3 sequences, around a quarter being singletons. Germline CDR1 and CDR2: LNHNV and YYDKDF (reference sequence). The J segment lost 7 bases and the V segment lost 0 bases, leaving 12 bases of the junction unmatched. The CDR3 length is 18 residues. Overall study findings and caveats: Cumulative frequency of public TCR beta families picked out carriers of CMV plus the relevant HLA. Dominating the ex vivo response were HLA-C-restricted CMV-specific TCR beta clonotypes.

Notes on this clonotype: Its target is unknown.

This chain links TRBV15 with TRBJ2-1; TRBD2 aligns across 10 bases. This sequence originates from a human donor in good health (CMV status not recorded). Some clones in this sample may be carry-over from other donors' samples. Sequencing was performed on PBMCs. The CDR3 DNA sequence: TGTGCCACCAGCAGAGATCCGTCGCAGCGGGAGGGCTTTAATGAGCAGTTCTTC. It specifies CATSRDPSQREGFNEQFF.